This T cell receptor beta chain stems from a study of post-analysis software for immune sequencing data. Study background: Relapsing-remitting, secondary progressive and progressive-relapsing courses of multiple sclerosis were included.

This clonotype was seen a few times. Its specificity is not known. V was clipped by 3 bases and J by 8 bases, with 20 bases between them. The CDR3 sequence is 15 residues long. Germline assignment: CDR1 SGDLS and CDR2 YYNGEE. Study-wide results and limits: About 5 TRBV segments (TRBV5-6, TRBV5-1 and TRBV20-1 among them) occurred more frequently in patients than in controls. Strong co-clustering by F measure was evident for samples that had been prepared in the same batch. Significantly decreased normalized Chao1 diversity was recorded for multiple sclerosis patients relative to controls.

The TCR beta cDNA libraries contained unique molecular identifiers. Some 500,000 cDNA molecules were recovered from an input of about 1 to 10 million T cells. TCRdb processed the PCR reads anew with MiXCR; each CDR3 protein has one entry. The sample lists more than 450,000 distinct CDR3 sequences; around 34% were seen once. The gene calls are TRBV9 and TRBJ1-2, with D possibly matching TRBD1 (5 bases). This TCR was recovered from a girl under 18 with multiple sclerosis. The sequenced material came from blood. The CDR3 here is CASSDSVGGGPGYTF. CDR3 sequence (DNA): TGTGCCAGCAGCGACTCCGTGGGGGGGGGTCCCGGCTACACCTTC.